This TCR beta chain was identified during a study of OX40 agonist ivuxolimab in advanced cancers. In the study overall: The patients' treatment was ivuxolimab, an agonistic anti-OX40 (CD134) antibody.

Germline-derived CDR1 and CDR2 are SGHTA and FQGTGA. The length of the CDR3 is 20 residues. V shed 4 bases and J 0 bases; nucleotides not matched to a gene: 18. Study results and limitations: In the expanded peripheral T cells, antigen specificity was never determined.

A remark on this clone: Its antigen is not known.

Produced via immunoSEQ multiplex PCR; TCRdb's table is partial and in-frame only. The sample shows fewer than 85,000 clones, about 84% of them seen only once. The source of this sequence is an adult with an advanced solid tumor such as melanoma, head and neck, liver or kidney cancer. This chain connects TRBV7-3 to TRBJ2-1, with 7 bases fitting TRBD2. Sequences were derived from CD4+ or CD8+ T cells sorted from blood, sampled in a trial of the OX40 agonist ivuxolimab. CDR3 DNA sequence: TGTGCCAGCAGCTCCCTTGGACTAGGCGGATCCACTAGCTCCTACAATGAGCAGTTCTTC. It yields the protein CASSSLGLGGSTSSYNEQFF.